This TCR beta chain was obtained from a study of graft-versus-host responses after intestinal transplantation. Study-wide results and caveats: Maximum circulating GvH clone levels tracked with early post-transplant HvG decreases.

On this clone itself: Its antigen is undetermined.

Germline V gene data show CDR1 as SGHDT and CDR2 as YYEEEE. V lost 4 bases, J lost 3 bases, and 13 bases stayed unmatched. There are 17 residues in the CDR3. TCRdb keeps only in-frame clones here, not all; method: immunoSEQ multiplex PCR. The data show 9,500 to 11,000 clones, almost 95% seen once. The chain joins TRBV5-6 to TRBJ1-5, with 7 bases aligning to TRBD1. The clonotype originates from a human patient who received an intestinal transplant, so some T cells may come from the graft donor. The material was PBMCs, obtained around 44 days after intestinal transplantation. CDR3 protein: CASSHWGAGTVNQPQHF. The DNA of the CDR3 is TGTGCCAGCAGCCATTGGGGGGCCGGGACAGTCAATCAGCCCCAGCATTTT.